Listed below are T cell receptor beta chains from one sample, sequenced in a study of shared clonotypes between healthy human individuals. Profiled with immunoSEQ multiplex PCR; TCRdb holds only in-frame clones, not every one. The repertoire holds 2 million or so clones, roughly 95% seen once, with approximately 0.13% in the top ten. Input material: naive CD4+ T cells sorted from blood. These receptors all stem from a man younger than 35 in good health. Both conserved end residues are part of each CDR3. The order of the fields is D gene, V gene, clone size, J gene, CDR3 DNA, CDR3 protein. The D gene is left open where the match is weak. Size is omitted from some rows. Given values are once, few, many or a class for expanded clones.

D: .; V: TRBV7-8; size: .; J: TRBJ1-3; DNA: TGTGCCAGCAGCTTAGCTCAGGTCTCCGGAAACACCATATATTTT; CDR3: CASSLAQVSGNTIYF
D: .; V: TRBV13; size: .; J: TRBJ1-2; DNA: TGTGCCAGCAGTAGAGGACCGTACTATGGCTACACCTTC; CDR3: CASSRGPYYGYTF
D: TRBD1; V: TRBV6-5; size: .; J: TRBJ2-7; DNA: TGTGCCAGCATATCCAGGACAGGGTATCCCTACGAGCAGTACTTC; CDR3: CASISRTGYPYEQYF
D: .; V: TRBV6-5; size: .; J: TRBJ2-1; DNA: TGTGCCAGCAGTTACCCCGCTACGGGCTTCTACAATGAGCAGTTCTTC; CDR3: CASSYPATGFYNEQFF
D: TRBD1; V: TRBV19; size: .; J: TRBJ1-2; DNA: TGTGCCAGTACGGGTACAGGGGGGAGCTATGGCTACACCTTC; CDR3: CASTGTGGSYGYTF
D: TRBD1; V: TRBV7-9; size: .; J: TRBJ2-5; DNA: TGTGCCAGCAGCCGGGGGACAGGACAAGAGACCCAGTACTTC; CDR3: CASSRGTGQETQYF
D: .; V: TRBV5-6; size: .; J: TRBJ2-7; DNA: TGTGCCAGCAGCTGGCAGGGGACCCGCTACGAGCAGTACTTC; CDR3: CASSWQGTRYEQYF
D: TRBD1; V: TRBV6-5; size: .; J: TRBJ2-5; DNA: TGTGCCAGCAGAGAGACAGGGCCCGCGGAGACCCAGTACTTC; CDR3: CASRETGPAETQYF
D: .; V: TRBV7-2; size: .; J: TRBJ2-7; DNA: TGTGCCAGCAGCTTACGACGGTTCTCCTACGAGCAGTACTTC; CDR3: CASSLRRFSYEQYF
D: .; V: TRBV20-1; size: .; J: TRBJ2-1; DNA: TGCAGTGCACTCAAGGGCAGTGAGCAGTTCTTC; CDR3: CSALKGSEQFF
D: .; V: TRBV5-1; size: .; J: TRBJ2-7; DNA: TGCGCCAGCAGCCTTCCGGACAGCTACGAGCAGTACTTC; CDR3: CASSLPDSYEQYF
D: .; V: TRBV13; size: once; J: TRBJ1-2; DNA: TGTGCCAGCAGCTTGGGACCGAAGTATGGCTACACCTTC; CDR3: CASSLGPKYGYTF
D: .; V: TRBV19; size: .; J: TRBJ2-6; DNA: TGTGCCAGTAGTCCCGGCAGTTACTCTGGGGCCAACGTCCTGACTTTC; CDR3: CASSPGSYSGANVLTF
D: .; V: TRBV5-3; size: .; J: TRBJ1-3; DNA: TGTGCCAGAAGCTTGAGGTCTCCTGGGGCTGGAAACACCATATATTTT; CDR3: CARSLRSPGAGNTIYF
D: .; V: TRBV11-2; size: .; J: TRBJ2-7; DNA: TGTGCCAGCAGCTTAGCTAGCCTTCCCTCCTACGAGCAGTACTTC; CDR3: CASSLASLPSYEQYF
D: TRBD1; V: TRBV2; size: once; J: TRBJ1-2; DNA: TGTGCCAGCCGGACAGGGGAAGGTGGCTACACCTTC; CDR3: CASRTGEGGYTF
D: .; V: TRBV5-6; size: .; J: TRBJ1-2; DNA: TGTGCCAGCAGCCGCAACAGGGTAAACTATGGCTACACCTTC; CDR3: CASSRNRVNYGYTF
D: .; V: TRBV18; size: .; J: TRBJ2-2; DNA: TGTGCCAGCTCAAGTCAACTAACCGGGGAGCTGTTTTTT; CDR3: CASSSQLTGELFF
D: .; V: TRBV15; size: .; J: TRBJ2-5; DNA: TGTGCCACCAGCAGAGATCTGACAGCGGCTATCCTTGGTAAAGAGACCCAGTACTTC; CDR3: CATSRDLTAAILGKETQYF
D: .; V: TRBV6-5; size: .; J: TRBJ1-2; DNA: TGTGCCAGCAGCACCGTGCCGACTCCGACGCGGGGCTACACCTTC; CDR3: CASSTVPTPTRGYTF
D: .; V: TRBV7-9; size: once; J: TRBJ1-3; DNA: TGTGCCAGCAGCCCGGGACAAAACTCTGGAAACACCATATATTTT; CDR3: CASSPGQNSGNTIYF
D: .; V: TRBV2; size: once; J: TRBJ1-1; DNA: TGTGCCAGCAGTCCCGATACAGGGTTCTCCTCCACTGAAGCTTTCTTT; CDR3: CASSPDTGFSSTEAFF
D: .; V: TRBV5-1; size: .; J: TRBJ2-6; DNA: TGCGCCAGCAGCTTGGGTGCCTCTGGGGCCAACGTCCTGACTTTC; CDR3: CASSLGASGANVLTF
D: .; V: TRBV5-1; size: .; J: TRBJ1-1; DNA: TGCGCCAGCAGCTTGTATGGCGGGAACACTGAAGCTTTCTTT; CDR3: CASSLYGGNTEAFF
D: TRBD2; V: TRBV19; size: .; J: TRBJ2-3; DNA: TGTGCCAGTAGTATAGGACTAGCCAATGTCCCAGATACGCAGTATTTT; CDR3: CASSIGLANVPDTQYF
D: .; V: TRBV7-8; size: .; J: TRBJ1-1; DNA: TGTGCCAGCAGCCTGCGTCCATACACTGAAGCTTTCTTT; CDR3: CASSLRPYTEAFF